The text below deals with one TCR beta chain. Trimming left V 1 base short and J 1 base short, with 14 bases between. The CDR3 extends over 16 amino acids. The V gene's germline CDR1 is SGHRS and CDR2 YFSETQ. The data were taken from a study of control samples from healthy donors and cancer patients. The protocol was immunoSEQ multiplex PCR, while the TCRdb copy is restricted to in-frame clones and leaves out a portion. Of 120,000 or so clones in the sample, more than 80% are singletons; the top ten hold 2% to 2.5%. The chain is built from TRBV5-1 and TRBJ2-5; D may be TRBD2 (5 bases). The sample was blood. The receptor comes from a man aged 18 to 35 in good health. CDR3 loop: CASSLTGESSQETQYF. CDR3 sequence (DNA): TGCGCCAGCAGCTTGACCGGGGAAAGTAGCCAAGAGACCCAGTACTTC. The full variable domain, rest sourced from reference TRBV5-1 and TRBJ2-5, is KAGVTQTPRYLIKTRGQQVTLSCSPISGHRSVSWYQQTPGQGLQFLFEYFSETQRNKGNFPGRFSGRQFSNSRSEMNVSTLELGDSALYLCASSLTGESSQETQYFGPGTRLLVL.